These 11 T cell receptor beta chains were all obtained from the same sample, sequenced in a study of a mutant IDH1 vaccine in newly diagnosed glioma (dated by TCRdb to the early 2020s). What this sample's time point label stands for: week 23, last vaccination. Every vaccine dose consisted of 300 ug of a 20-mer mutant IDH1 peptide in Montanide, administered subcutaneously together with topical imiquimod. For these TCRs, the target antigens are not known. Receptor libraries were prepared by the immunoSEQ multiplex PCR assay. In its TCRdb copy, this immuneACCESS table keeps in-frame sequences only and misses some clones. Where compared with another copy, unresolved V genes explain less than half of these, and the others have no known cause. A total of over 25,000 clones appear in this sample, roughly 90% of them only once. Together, the top ten hold around 2.4% of the sample. Sample: PBMCs, taken from a glioma patient whose treatment included an IDH1 peptide vaccine. The receptors were sampled from a man aged 35-49 years with glioma.

The V call is TRBV7-2, the J call TRBJ2-3; TRBD1 matches at 7 bases. With V trimmed by 5 bases and J by 0 bases, 5 bases remained unmatched. The CDR3 length is 15 residues. CDR1 is SGHTA and CDR2 is FQGNSA in the germline V gene. CDR3 region: CASSLTGTSTDTQYF. CDR3 DNA: TGTGCCAGCAGCCTGACAGGGACCAGCACAGATACGCAGTATTTT.

The V and J genes are TRBV19 and TRBJ2-3; perhaps TRBD1 as D (7 bases). Germline V gene lookup returns CDR1 LNHDA and CDR2 SQIVND (reference sequence). V was shortened by 3 bases and J by 2 bases, with 12 bases between the two germline ends. The CDR3 runs to 15 residues. The CDR3 DNA sequence: TGTGCCAGTAGTATTGGAGGGGGCCTCACAGATACGCAGTATTTT. The encoded protein is CASSIGGGLTDTQYF.

This rearrangement joins TRBV5-1 to TRBJ1-2; TRBD1 matches at 9 bases. The CDR3 loop spans 14 amino acids. CDR1 is SGHRS, CDR2 YFSETQ, per germline. V shed 4 bases and J 5 bases; nucleotides not matched to a gene: 6. The CDR3 bases are TGCGCCAGCAGCCTAGGGACAGGGAGGTATGGCTACACCTTC. This encodes CASSLGTGRYGYTF.

V gene TRBV6-1 combines with J gene TRBJ1-5; 8 nucleotides line up with TRBD1. Germline-derived CDR1 and CDR2 are MNHNS and SASEGT. The CDR3 is 15 amino acids. Losses at the gene ends were 6 bases for V and 5 bases for J; bases not matched to a gene: 9. The CDR3 DNA is TGTGCCAGCAGGCCCGGACAGGGACAACATCAGCCCCAGCATTTT. Translated, it gives CASRPGQGQHQPQHF.

The J gene is TRBJ1-2, the V gene TRBV18; D is ambiguous. CDR3 length: 16 residues. Between the trimmed V and J ends, which lost 3 bases and 4 bases, there was a span of 18 bases. CDR1 is KGHSH, CDR2 LQKENI, per germline. The CDR3 reads CASSPTGGQALYGYTF. In DNA, the CDR3 is TGTGCCAGCTCACCCACCGGAGGGCAGGCCCTCTATGGCTACACCTTC.

By sample share, this clone is medium-sized. The gene calls are TRBV6-5 and TRBJ1-5; unclear D gene. The CDR3 length is 15 residues. Trimming removed 2 bases at V and 2 bases at J, with 10 bases between. CDR1 is MNHEY and CDR2 is SVGAGI in the germline V gene. CDR3 region: CASSYGIEGNQPQHF. The CDR3, as DNA: TGTGCCAGCAGTTACGGAATTGAGGGCAATCAGCCCCAGCATTTT.

This clone was found once. The V call is TRBV5-1, the J call TRBJ2-3; D is possibly TRBD1 or TRBD2 (5 bases each). Per the germline V gene, CDR1 is SGHRS and CDR2 is YFSETQ. Trimming removed 1 base from V and 10 bases from J, with 22 bases in between. The length of the CDR3 is 16 residues. CDR3 residues: CASSLRAGTPAVAQYF. In DNA, the CDR3 is TGCGCCAGCAGCTTGCGCGCCGGGACCCCCGCCGTTGCGCAGTATTTT.

The rearrangement uses TRBV18 and TRBJ2-7; 11 nucleotides line up with TRBD1. This CDR3 spans 16 amino acids. CDR1 is KGHSH, CDR2 LQKENI, per germline. V trimming: 2 bases; J trimming: 2 bases; junction bases outside the gene matches: 5. CDR3 in amino acids: CASSPSGQGATYEQYF. The CDR3 nucleotides read TGTGCCAGCTCACCATCCGGACAGGGGGCAACCTACGAGCAGTACTTC.

This chain links TRBV2 with TRBJ1-1; D is undetermined. There are 13 residues in the CDR3. Germline V gene data show CDR1 as SNHLY and CDR2 as FYNNEI. V lost 6 bases to trimming and J lost 1 base, with 9 bases between them. The chain's CDR3 is CASSSHGNTEAFF. In nucleotides, the CDR3 is TGTGCCAGCAGCTCACATGGGAACACTGAAGCTTTCTTT.

The chain couples TRBV15 to TRBJ1-4; D might be TRBD1 (6 bases). V was clipped by 5 bases and J by 8 bases, with 18 bases between them. This CDR3 is 15 amino acids long. Germline loops: CDR1 LNHNV, CDR2 YYDKDF (reference sequence). The CDR3 DNA reads TGTGCCACCAGCCCCCGGCGGGGTGGGGGCGAAAAACTGTTTTTT. This gives the protein CATSPRRGGGEKLFF.

J is TRBJ1-1 and V is TRBV6-6; D is perhaps TRBD1 (6 bases). CDR3 size: 15 residues. Germline assignment: CDR1 MNHNY and CDR2 SVGAGI (reference sequence). Trimming shortened V by 1 base and J by 3 bases, and 12 bases separated the two germline ends. DNA for the CDR3: TGTGCCAGCAGTTACTTGGGGGCGCCGGACACTGAAGCTTTCTTT. This gives the protein CASSYLGAPDTEAFF.